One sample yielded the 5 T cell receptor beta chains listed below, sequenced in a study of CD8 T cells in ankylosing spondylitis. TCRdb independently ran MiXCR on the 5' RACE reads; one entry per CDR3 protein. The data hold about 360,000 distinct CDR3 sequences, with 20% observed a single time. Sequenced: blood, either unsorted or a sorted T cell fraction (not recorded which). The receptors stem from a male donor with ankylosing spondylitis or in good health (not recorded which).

The CDR3 DNA follows: TGTGCCAGCAGCTTTGGGGTAGACACTGAAGCTTTCTTT. Its translation: CASSFGVDTEAFF. This chain joins TRBV7-9 and TRBJ1-1; D gene unclear. Trimming took 3 bases from V and 3 from J, leaving 8 bases between them. CDR3 length equals 13 residues. Germline CDR1 reads SEHNR; CDR2 reads FQNEAQ (reference sequence).

The CDR3 is CASSLLAGGFETQYF. CDR3 nucleotide sequence: TGTGCCAGCAGTTTACTAGCGGGGGGATTCGAGACCCAGTACTTC. The V call is TRBV12-3 or TRBV12-4, the J call TRBJ2-5; 11 bases align to TRBD2. V gave up 2 bases and J gave up 5 bases; unmatched junction bases: 4. This CDR3 region has 15 residues.

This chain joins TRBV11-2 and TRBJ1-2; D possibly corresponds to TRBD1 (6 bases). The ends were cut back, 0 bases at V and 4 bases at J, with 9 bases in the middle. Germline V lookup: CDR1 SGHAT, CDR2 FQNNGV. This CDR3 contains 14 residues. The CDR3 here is CASSLDLGGYGYTF. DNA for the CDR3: TGTGCCAGCAGCTTAGATCTAGGGGGCTATGGCTACACCTTC.

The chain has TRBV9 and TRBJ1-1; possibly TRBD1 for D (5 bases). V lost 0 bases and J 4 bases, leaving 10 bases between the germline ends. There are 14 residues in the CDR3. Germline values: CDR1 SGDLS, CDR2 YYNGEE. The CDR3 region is CASSVGQGSTEAFF. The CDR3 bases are TGTGCCAGCAGCGTAGGGCAGGGCTCCACTGAAGCTTTCTTT.

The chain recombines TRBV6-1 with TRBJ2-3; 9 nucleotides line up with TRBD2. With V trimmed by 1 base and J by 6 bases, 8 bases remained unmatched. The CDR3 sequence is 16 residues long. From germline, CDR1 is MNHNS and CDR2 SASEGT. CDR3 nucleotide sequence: TGTGCCAGCAGTGAAGTCGGAGCGGGGGGTGCGGATACGCAGTATTTT. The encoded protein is CASSEVGAGGADTQYF.